This entry features one TCR beta chain sequence. Patients had locally advanced or metastatic urothelial carcinoma. Each patient gave between 1 and 8 samples of peripheral blood mononuclear cells, which were collected pretreatment and during treatment. The method was immunoSEQ multiplex PCR; TCRdb's version includes in-frame clones alone and lacks a portion of them. Counted here are 50,000 to 65,000 clones, 84% occurring once; the ten biggest clones make up 5% to 7.5%. This sample was included in a study of PD-L1 blockade in urothelial cancer. Germline CDR1 reads SGHAT; CDR2 reads FQNNGV. The CDR3 runs to 15 residues. With V trimmed by 5 bases and J by 4 bases, 4 bases remained unmatched.

This TCR was recovered from a man in his forties with urothelial cancer. The rearrangement uses TRBV11-2 and TRBJ2-3; 12 bases are a match to TRBD2. The specimen was PBMCs, collected around atezolizumab (anti-PD-L1) treatment. The CDR3 nucleotides read TGTGCCAGCAGCACCGGACTAGCGGGGTCAGATACGCAGTATTTT. Translated: CASSTGLAGSDTQYF.